This is a list of T cell receptor beta chains from one sample in a study of T cell repertoires in cytomegalovirus infection. Using its own MiXCR run on the reads, TCRdb lists one record per CDR3 protein. The sample has 210,000 or so distinct CDR3 sequences; 6% to 8% are singletons. Sequencing used PBMCs. The receptors stem from a human donor in good health (CMV status not recorded). Some clones in this sample may be carry-over from other donors' samples. The CDR3 runs from the conserved cysteine through the conserved F or W. D genes are given only for firm matches. Size values are once, few and many counts, or a class for expanded clones, and some rows have none.

>NA|TRBV12-3/TRBV12-4|many|TRBJ2-7
CASSELTGEVSEQYF
TGTGCCAGCAGTGAATTGACGGGGGAGGTCTCTGAGCAGTACTTC
>NA|TRBV7-2|many|TRBJ1-1
CASSLIPGGREAFF
TGTGCCAGCAGCTTAATCCCGGGGGGCCGTGAAGCTTTCTTT
>NA|TRBV5-1|many|TRBJ2-2
CASKKNPGAGDTGELFF
TGCGCCAGCAAAAAGAATCCGGGGGCCGGCGACACCGGGGAGCTGTTTTTT
>NA|TRBV11-1|many|TRBJ1-1
CASSRDVVNTEAFF
TGTGCCAGCAGCAGGGACGTAGTGAACACTGAAGCTTTCTTT
>NA|TRBV12-3/TRBV12-4|many|TRBJ1-4
CASSPLRGASNEKLFF
TGTGCCAGCAGTCCATTACGGGGAGCTTCGAATGAAAAACTGTTTTTT
>NA|TRBV7-2|many|TRBJ2-2
CASSLAVYTGELFF
TGTGCCAGCAGCTTGGCAGTTTACACCGGGGAGCTGTTTTTT
>NA|TRBV6-5|many|TRBJ1-1
CASSYTVGEAFF
TGTGCCAGCAGTTACACGGTGGGTGAAGCTTTCTTT
>NA|TRBV6-6|many|TRBJ1-2
CASSYEAGNGGYTF
TGTGCCAGCAGTTACGAGGCAGGGAACGGGGGCTACACCTTC
>NA|TRBV30|few|TRBJ2-6
CAWRTAANVLTF
TGTGCCTGGCGGACTGCGGCCAACGTCCTGACTTTC
>NA|TRBV7-3|many|TRBJ2-3
CASSLSSGFTDTQYF
TGTGCCAGCAGCTTAAGCTCAGGGTTCACAGATACGCAGTATTTT
>NA|TRBV23-1|many|TRBJ1-2
CASSRGYTF
TGCGCCAGCAGTAGGGGCTACACCTTC
>TRBD1|TRBV29-1|many|TRBJ2-1
CSAAQGDRNEQFF
TGCAGCGCCGCGCAGGGGGATAGGAATGAGCAGTTCTTC
>NA|TRBV9|many|TRBJ2-1
CASSALEGSYNEQFF
TGTGCCAGCAGCGCCCTAGAAGGGTCCTACAATGAGCAGTTCTTC
>NA|TRBV28|many|TRBJ1-1
CASTPSTGGGLTEAFF
TGTGCCAGCACCCCCTCTACCGGCGGGGGTTTGACTGAAGCTTTCTTT
>NA|TRBV7-2|many|TRBJ1-4
CASSRGGPREKLFF
TGTGCCAGCAGCCGAGGGGGTCCTAGGGAAAAACTGTTTTTT
>TRBD1|TRBV6-1|many|TRBJ2-1
CASSSTRKGASYNEQFF
TGTGCCAGCAGTTCTACCAGGAAGGGGGCCAGCTACAATGAGCAGTTCTTC
>NA|TRBV20-1|many|TRBJ1-2
CSAREGGRTGYTF
TGCAGTGCTAGGGAGGGGGGGCGCACCGGCTACACCTTC
>NA|TRBV6-2/TRBV6-3|many|TRBJ1-2
CASSWRGQFYGYTF
TGTGCCAGCAGTTGGCGGGGGCAATTCTATGGCTACACCTTC
>TRBD1|TRBV20-1|few|TRBJ1-4
CSARGQFNEKLFF
TGCAGTGCTAGGGGACAGTTTAATGAAAAACTGTTTTTT
>NA|TRBV30|NA|TRBJ2-7
CACRGEAYEQYF
TGTGCCTGCCGCGGGGAGGCCTACGAGCAGTACTTC
>NA|TRBV28|many|TRBJ2-1
CASSRDLLSYNEQFF
TGTGCCAGCAGTCGAGACCTACTCTCCTACAATGAGCAGTTCTTC
>NA|TRBV6-2/TRBV6-3|NA|TRBJ1-5
CASSYQGRGNQPQHF
TGTGCCAGCAGTTACCAGGGACGGGGCAATCAGCCCCAGCATTTT
>NA|TRBV7-2|many|TRBJ2-1
CASSLDSSRNEQFF
TGTGCCAGCAGCTTGGACAGCTCAAGGAATGAGCAGTTCTTC
>NA|TRBV28|few|TRBJ1-6
CASTQGYNSPLHF
TGTGCCAGCACACAGGGATATAATTCACCCCTCCACTTT
>TRBD1|TRBV11-3|NA|TRBJ1-6
CASSLGTGSNSPLHF
TGTGCCAGCAGCCTGGGGACAGGCTCTAATTCACCCCTCCACTTT
>NA|TRBV7-2|many|TRBJ2-2
CASSSPLGQGITGELFF
TGTGCCAGCAGCTCCCCCCTTGGGCAGGGTATCACCGGGGAGCTGTTTTTT
>TRBD1|TRBV20-1|many|TRBJ2-1
CSARRDRGYNEQFF
TGCAGTGCTAGACGGGACAGGGGATACAATGAGCAGTTCTTC
>NA|TRBV6-2/TRBV6-3|many|TRBJ2-2
CASSYHGNRAGELFF
TGTGCCAGCAGTTACCATGGGAACAGGGCCGGGGAGCTGTTTTTT
>NA|TRBV4-2|many|TRBJ2-1
CASSQDFARGNNEQFF
TGTGCCAGCAGCCAAGATTTCGCCAGGGGAAACAATGAGCAGTTCTTC
>NA|TRBV7-8|many|TRBJ1-1
CASSLALGRGNTEAFF
TGTGCCAGCAGCTTAGCGCTGGGACGGGGGAACACTGAAGCTTTCTTT
>NA|TRBV4-3|few|TRBJ1-6
CASSQDTGRTPLHF
TGCGCCAGCAGCCAAGATACAGGGCGAACACCCCTCCACTTT
>NA|TRBV20-1|many|TRBJ1-3
CSAKRNGGNTIYF
TGCAGTGCTAAGAGGAATGGTGGAAACACCATATATTTT
>NA|TRBV13|many|TRBJ1-1
CASTIKGDLNTEAFF
TGTGCCAGCACCATCAAGGGGGACCTTAACACTGAAGCTTTCTTT
>NA|TRBV7-2|many|TRBJ2-2
CASSLEQGRAGELFF
TGTGCCAGCAGCTTAGAACAGGGAAGGGCCGGGGAGCTGTTTTTT
>TRBD2|TRBV30|few|TRBJ2-7
CAWRKLAGGRNEQYF
TGTGCCTGGAGGAAGCTAGCGGGGGGGAGAAACGAGCAGTACTTC
>NA|TRBV24-1|many|TRBJ2-2
CATSDLGAGANTGELFF
TGTGCCACCAGTGATTTAGGGGCGGGCGCGAACACCGGGGAGCTGTTTTTT
>TRBD1|TRBV7-2|many|TRBJ1-5
CASSLGQGFQPQHF
TGTGCCAGCAGCCTCGGACAGGGGTTCCAGCCCCAGCATTTT
>NA|TRBV12-5|NA|TRBJ2-3
CASGLDTDTQYF
TGTGCTAGTGGTTTGGACACAGATACGCAGTATTTT
>TRBD1|TRBV20-1|many|TRBJ1-6
CSAQTGQGGSYNSPLHF
TGCAGTGCTCAAACAGGACAGGGGGGCTCCTATAATTCACCCCTCCACTTT
>NA|TRBV13|NA|TRBJ2-1
CASSLGPGSRPDNEQFF
TGTGCCAGCAGCTTAGGCCCGGGCAGCAGGCCTGACAATGAGCAGTTCTTC
>TRBD1|TRBV7-2|many|TRBJ1-4
CASSRTGANEKLFF
TGTGCCAGCAGCAGGACAGGGGCTAATGAAAAACTGTTTTTT
>NA|TRBV11-3|many|TRBJ2-7
CASSPQGLPYEQYF
TGTGCCAGCAGCCCTCAGGGTTTACCCTACGAGCAGTACTTC
>TRBD1|TRBV20-1|few|TRBJ1-5
CSAIGTGGGYSNQPQHF
TGCAGTGCGATAGGGACAGGGGGCGGATATAGCAATCAGCCCCAGCATTTT
>TRBD1|TRBV6-4|many|TRBJ1-2
CASSDGSGGYYGYTF
TGTGCCAGCAGTGACGGGTCAGGGGGATACTATGGCTACACCTTC
>NA|TRBV6-5|many|TRBJ2-3
CASSPRARVDTQYF
TGTGCCAGCAGCCCCCGGGCCCGGGTGGATACGCAGTATTTT
>NA|TRBV20-1|few|TRBJ1-5
CSARGDHNQPQHF
TGCAGTGCCCGGGGGGACCACAATCAGCCCCAGCATTTT